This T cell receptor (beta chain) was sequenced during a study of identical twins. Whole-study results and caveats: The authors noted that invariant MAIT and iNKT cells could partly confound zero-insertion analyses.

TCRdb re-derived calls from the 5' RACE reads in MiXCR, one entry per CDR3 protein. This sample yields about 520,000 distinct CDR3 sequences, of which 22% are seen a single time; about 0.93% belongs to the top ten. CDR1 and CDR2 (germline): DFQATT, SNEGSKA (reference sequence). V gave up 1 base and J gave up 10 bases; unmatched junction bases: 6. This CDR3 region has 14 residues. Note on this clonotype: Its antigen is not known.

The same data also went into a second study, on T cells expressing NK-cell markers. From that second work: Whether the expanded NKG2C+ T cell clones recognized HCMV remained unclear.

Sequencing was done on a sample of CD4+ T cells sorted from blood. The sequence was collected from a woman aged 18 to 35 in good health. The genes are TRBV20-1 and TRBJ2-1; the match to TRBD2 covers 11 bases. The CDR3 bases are TGCAGTGCTAGAGGTAGCGGGGGGGCCAACGAGCAGTTCTTC. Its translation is CSARGSGGANEQFF.